Listed below are T cell receptor beta chains from one sample, sequenced in a study of T cells expressing NK-cell markers. TCRdb reprocessed the 5' RACE reads; each CDR3 protein has one entry and no DNA is given. This listing includes 500,000 or so distinct CDR3 sequences. The sequenced sample consisted of blood T cells: a sorted CD56 or NKG2C T cell subset, CD4+ or CD8+ T cells, or bulk PBMC T cells (not recorded which). The receptors here all came from a man between 18 and 35 years old in good health. Both conserved end residues are part of each CDR3.

v_call	j_call	cdr3_aa
TRBV7-2	TRBJ2-1	CASSLGTSRLYNEQFF
TRBV7-8	TRBJ2-1	CASSASGVSYNEQFF
TRBV6-1	TRBJ1-1	CASSEISPNTEAFF
TRBV7-8	TRBJ2-2	CASKPPRGRYTGELFF
TRBV6-2/TRBV6-3	TRBJ2-7	CASSYTAGVAGAYEQYF
TRBV5-1	TRBJ2-1	CASSGNRGRDNEQFF
TRBV5-1	TRBJ2-2	CASSIQPGTLTGELFF
TRBV5-1	TRBJ2-1	CASSFGTSGRRARFQWSNEQFF
TRBV28	TRBJ2-3	CASSLRGQGTDTQYF
TRBV12-3/TRBV12-4	TRBJ2-1	CASSSTPGLAGEGEQFF
TRBV5-1	TRBJ1-2	CASSLAGDGRGYTF
TRBV25-1	TRBJ2-3	CASSPGTSDTQYF
TRBV3-1	TRBJ2-1	CASSQVTGLAGGINNEQFF
TRBV24-1	TRBJ2-3	CATSGAGQGTDTQYF
TRBV4-3	TRBJ2-7	CASSQGTGGVYEQYF